This T cell receptor beta chain comes out of a study of tissue T cells after allogeneic stem cell transplantation (dated by TCRdb to between 2020 and 2023). For the study in its entirety: The study profiled TCR beta repertoires in many tissues obtained from research autopsies of patients with and without GVHD, and also in mouse models of GVHD. The human arm was conducted as a prospective observational study, and neither blinding nor randomization was performed.

The germline V gene (reference sequence) supplies CDR1 FNHDT and CDR2 SITEND. The cysteine opens and the phenylalanine closes a CDR3 of 13 amino acids. The DNA shown is the part of the CDR3 that was read: 36 bases, in frame from base 1. Here V drops 5 bases and J drops 4 bases, and the junction holds 1 base not matched to any gene. This clone registers as large (0.1 to 1%) within its sample. The antigen it binds to is not known. Because this receptor comes from a mouse, its gene names and germline sequences follow the mouse reference. The read finishes 1 residue shy of the CDR3 end, and the germline J gene is used to complete it. The sample's time point label, in plain terms: mouse harvest day 7 after allogeneic transplant. Mouse grafts combined 10^7 T-cell-depleted bone marrow cells with 10^6 splenic CD5+ T cells, given via tail vein injection. Mouse GVHD was modeled in a major MHC-mismatch B6 (H2b) into BALB/c (H2d) model, with tissues profiled at day 7 or 14. Mouse tissues and retro-orbital blood were harvested on day 7 or 14 post-transplant using separate sterile tools per animal; livers were flushed beforehand. Before genomic DNA isolation with the DNeasy Blood & Tissue Kit, mouse tissues were minced with razor blades in buffered saline.

Libraries came from the immunoSEQ multiplex PCR assay. Adaptive Biotechnologies performed the TCRbeta CDR3 sequencing at survey depth and reported CDR3 sequences, V/J genes, productive frequency and template counts. TCR beta CDR3 regions were amplified from genomic DNA instead of RNA. As for how the authors treated the data: Pairwise repertoire overlap between tissues was quantified with Jensen-Shannon divergence, where 1 means complete divergence and 0 identical. Tissues were clustered by single-linkage agglomerative hierarchical clustering of pairwise JSD values and displayed as dendrograms. All patient samples were analyzed with GLIPH2 using simulation_depth 1000, kmer_min_depth 3 and cdr3_length_cutoff 8, and only groups containing more than two unique CDR3s were kept. A standardized tissue-overlap score was generated by extrapolating Jaccard GLIPH-group overlap across patients to a standard repertoire size of 1000 clones. To look at how diversity was associated with clinical or experimental variables, linear mixed-effect models were used, with tissue treated as a fixed effect and individual treated as a random effect. This is the immuneACCESS table as TCRdb keeps it, with only in-frame sequences that have V and J called. A part of the clones is gone; compared with another copy, unresolved V genes explain less than half, and the rest is unexplained. V, J and clone size were drawn from that table, and D and trimming were deduced from the DNA. Counted in this sample were some 2,000 clones; approximately 50% of them appeared once. The ten largest clones add up to approximately 24% of the sample.

What the study reported, not specific to this receptor: Within patients, how anatomically similar tissues were was a major factor shaping TCR repertoire composition, regardless of disease or transplant status. In both patients and mice, T cells from blood and spleen picked up only a limited part of the TCR repertoire that was detected in tissues. Only a few T cell clones appeared in more than one patient, yet motif-based clustering showed tissue-specific repertoire signatures that were shared between patients. Which tissue TCRs were alloreactive or antigen-specific was not determined in the study, and some of the clones might have been host cells that persisted. The patient cohort was small and clinically heterogeneous, and sampling depth was acknowledged as a limitation.

The TCR was taken from a female BALB/c mouse given C57BL/6 T cells with graft-versus-host disease after an allogeneic hematopoietic cell transplant. The sequence links TRBV19 to TRBJ1-5, with 9 junctional bases fitting TRBD1. Input material: spleen. The encoded CDR3 is CASRTGGNQAPLF. The CDR3 DNA, read in part, is TGTGCCAGCAGGACAGGGGGTAACCAGGCTCCGCTT.